The 26 T cell receptor beta chains in this list originate from one sample, sequenced in a study of blood T cells in healthy people across ages. Combining a sample-barcoded 5' primer with a J-beta primer mix, a second PCR ran for about 6 to 11 cycles. One entry per CDR3 protein results from TCRdb running MiXCR on the 5' RACE reads. The sample includes approximately 810,000 distinct CDR3 sequences, less than 35% of them seen just once. Sequencing input: blood. The receptors originated from a woman aged 80 or older in good health.

This clonotype was detected many times. The V and J genes are TRBV12-3 or TRBV12-4 and TRBJ2-7, with 7 positions matching TRBD1. The length of the CDR3 is 19 residues. With 1 base clipped from V and 0 bases from J, the junction kept 15 bases outside the gene matches. CDR3 DNA sequence: TGTGCCAGCAGTTTAGGCCGAATAGGGGGCAGGGGAAGCTCCTACGAGCAGTACTTC. Its protein product is CASSLGRIGGRGSSYEQYF.

This clonotype was found a few times. The rearrangement links TRBV20-1 to TRBJ2-1, with TRBD2 matching 8 bases. Germline loops: CDR1 DFQATT, CDR2 SNEGSKA (reference sequence). The V and J ends lost 0 bases and 6 bases, in that order; junction bases with no gene match: 7. This CDR3 spans 15 amino acids. The CDR3 coding sequence is TGCAGTGCTAGAGATCGTAGCGGGACACCCAATGAGCAGTTCTTC. Translated, it gives CSARDRSGTPNEQFF.

This clonotype was recorded only once. Being one base from a much bigger clone, this may be a read error. This rearrangement joins TRBV12-3 or TRBV12-4 to TRBJ1-4; D is unclear. The CDR3 spans 14 residues. With 3 bases removed from V and 6 bases from J, the gap between germline ends came to 11 bases. CDR3 nucleotides: TGTGCCAGCAGTTTTTCCGGTGCGGATGAAAAACTGTTTTTT. This sequence encodes CASSFSGADEKLFF.

This clonotype showed up many times. The chain combines TRBV4-2 with TRBJ1-1; D gene ambiguous. This CDR3 contains 14 residues. CDR1 LGHNA and CDR2 YNFKEQ come from the germline V gene. V was trimmed by 1 base and J by 1 base, leaving 7 bases between them. The chain's CDR3 is CASSQAGKNTEAFF. CDR3 sequence (DNA): TGTGCCAGCAGCCAAGCCGGCAAGAACACTGAAGCTTTCTTT.

This chain uses TRBV11-2 with TRBJ2-3; 11 bases match TRBD2. The CDR3 runs 15 residues. From germline, CDR1 is SGHAT and CDR2 FQNNGV. V trimming: 5 bases; J trimming: 7 bases; junction bases outside the gene matches: 8. CDR3 sequence (DNA): TGTGCCAGCAGCCCGACTAGCGGGGTTCGGTATACGCAGTATTTT. This codes for CASSPTSGVRYTQYF.

The chain joins TRBV7-3 to TRBJ2-7; D is perhaps TRBD1 (6 bases). Germline V gene lookup returns CDR1 SGHTA and CDR2 FQGTGA. The CDR3 runs 14 residues. The V and J ends lost 5 bases and 2 bases respectively, with 13 bases between them. DNA for the CDR3: TGTGCCAGCAGCGCATTGGGGGCCCCCTACGAGCAGTACTTC. Residues: CASSALGAPYEQYF.

There are a few counts of this clonotype. This sequence joins TRBV27 and TRBJ1-6; D uncertain. V was pared by 8 bases and J by 1 base, with 12 bases between. Germline V gene sequence: CDR1 MNHEY, CDR2 SMNVEV (reference sequence). CDR3 length: 15 amino acids. The CDR3 coding sequence is TGTGCCAGCGTTAAACAGCTTTCCTATAATTCACCCCTCCACTTT. Residues: CASVKQLSYNSPLHF.

On this clonotype: The junction departs from the called germline gene at one end, perhaps through a read error. The chain employs TRBV7-2 and TRBJ1-3, with a tentative D call TRBD1 (6 bases). Germline V CDR1 and CDR2: SGHTA, FQGNSA. This CDR3 region has 15 residues. The DNA of the CDR3 is TGTGCCAGCAGCTTAGTAGGGGGGAGTGGAAACACCAGATATTTT. This gives the protein CASSLVGGSGNTRYF.

This clonotype was seen at least ten times. The rearrangement links TRBV5-1 to TRBJ2-5; TRBD2 is a possible D gene (5 bases). This CDR3 is 17 amino acids long. CDR1 is SGHRS and CDR2 is YFSETQ in the germline V gene. The V gene lost 2 bases and the J gene lost 5 bases, with 22 bases spanning the gap. The CDR3 DNA sequence: TGCGCCAGCAGCTTAATGCGCGGGCAGCCCTCCCGGGAGACCCAGTACTTC. Translating it yields CASSLMRGQPSRETQYF.

The chain couples TRBV4-1 to TRBJ1-4, with 8 positions matching TRBD1. Germline CDR1 is MGHRA and CDR2 is YSYEKL. Germline trimming cut 4 bases from V and 0 bases from J; bases unmatched to any gene: 1. The CDR3 covers 15 residues. The DNA for the CDR3 is TGCGCCAGCAGCCGGACAGGGACAACTAATGAAAAACTGTTTTTT. This encodes CASSRTGTTNEKLFF.

Regarding this clonotype: Compared with germline, one end of the junction differs, possibly owing to a read error. The J gene is TRBJ1-5, the V gene TRBV7-8; D uncertain. Per the germline V gene, CDR1 is SGHVS and CDR2 is FQNEAQ. The CDR3 is made up of 14 amino acids. CDR3 nucleotides: TGTGTCAGCAGCTTAGTGGAAAGCAATCAGCCCCAGCATTTT. It translates to CVSSLVESNQPQHF.

This clonotype was recorded many times. This rearrangement joins TRBV7-9 to TRBJ2-1; 11 bases fit TRBD1. The CDR3 has 15 amino acids. V dropped 5 bases and J dropped 9; count of bases not matched to a gene: 9. In germline, CDR1 is SEHNR, CDR2 FQNEAQ (reference sequence). The CDR3 reads CASSDMDRGPPEQFF. The CDR3 DNA reads as TGTGCCAGCAGCGACATGGACAGGGGGCCACCTGAGCAGTTCTTC.

With regard to this clonotype: Since a much larger clone is just one base distant, this may be a read error. V gene TRBV7-9 combines with J gene TRBJ1-4; 12 bases align to TRBD1. The CDR3 covers 14 residues. CDR1 and CDR2 from the germline V gene are SEHNR and FQNEAQ (reference sequence). The CDR3 DNA follows: TGTGTCAGCAGCTTCGCGGGACAGGGGGCAAAACTGTTTTTT. Translating gives CVSSFAGQGAKLFF.

At least ten counts were recorded for this clonotype. This chain links TRBV7-2 with TRBJ2-5; 7 bases are a match to TRBD2. The CDR3 contains 15 residues. V lost 0 bases to trimming and J lost 5 bases; unmatched junction nucleotides: 6. Germline assignment: CDR1 SGHTA and CDR2 FQGNSA. CDR3 sequence reads: CASSLAPAGGETQYF. The DNA of the CDR3 is TGTGCCAGCAGCTTAGCCCCAGCCGGGGGGGAGACCCAGTACTTC. The whole variable domain, remainder taken from reference TRBV7-2 and TRBJ2-5, is GAGVSQSPSNKVTEKGKDVELRCDPISGHTALYWYRQSLGQGLEFLIYFQGNSAPDKSGLPSDRFSAERTGGSVSTLTIQRTQQEDSAVYLCASSLAPAGGETQYFGPGTRLLVL.

V usage is TRBV3-1 and J usage is TRBJ1-4; 8 bases are a match to TRBD1. Trimming cost V 1 base and J 8 bases; bases outside gene matches: 9. This CDR3 is 16 amino acids long. Germline assignment: CDR1 LGHDT and CDR2 YNNKEL (reference sequence). In DNA, the CDR3 is TGTGCCAGCAGCCAAGGGAGGGGGACAGGAGAAGAAAAACTGTTTTTT. Residues: CASSQGRGTGEEKLFF.

J is TRBJ2-3 and V is TRBV7-9, with 13 bases lining up with TRBD2. This CDR3 is 17 amino acids long. Germline V gene sequence: CDR1 SEHNR, CDR2 FQNEAQ (reference sequence). V was clipped by 4 bases and J by 1 base; unmatched bases: 5. The CDR3 loop reads CASSSGLAGSGTDTQYF. Here the CDR3 DNA reads TGTGCCAGCAGCTCGGGACTAGCGGGGTCAGGCACAGATACGCAGTATTTT.

The rearrangement joins TRBV5-1 to TRBJ1-3, with D hard to call. With 1 base removed from V and 3 bases from J, the gap between germline ends came to 11 bases. Germline V gene lookup returns CDR1 SGHRS and CDR2 YFSETQ. The CDR3 covers 15 residues. In DNA form, the CDR3 reads TGCGCCAGCAGCTTGAGAGGATCCATTGGAAACACCATATATTTT. This encodes CASSLRGSIGNTIYF.

A word on this clonotype: With a much larger clone just one base away, this may be a read error. The J gene is TRBJ2-1, the V gene TRBV20-1; 11 nucleotides line up with TRBD2. After removal of 2 bases from V and 6 bases from J, the junction contained 6 bases not matched to a gene. CDR3 length: 15 amino acids. In germline, CDR1 is DFQATT, CDR2 SNEGSKA (reference sequence). As DNA, the CDR3 is TGCAGTGCTAGAAGGCTAGCGGGGGGAAGCAATGAGCAGTTCTTC. This gives the protein CSARRLAGGSNEQFF.

This clonotype showed up just a few times. The chain recombines TRBV5-6 with TRBJ2-2; 7 positions agree with TRBD1. This CDR3 is 15 amino acids long. In germline, CDR1 is SGHDT, CDR2 YYEEEE. V gave up 1 base and J gave up 4 bases; unmatched junction bases: 4. The CDR3 here is CASSLTGVGTGELFF. In nucleotides, the CDR3 is TGTGCCAGCAGCTTGACAGGGGTCGGCACCGGGGAGCTGTTTTTT.

This sequence joins TRBV6-1 and TRBJ1-2, with 8 bases lining up with TRBD1. The CDR3 extends over 14 amino acids. Germline V gene sequence: CDR1 MNHNS, CDR2 SASEGT. With 1 base clipped from V and 6 bases from J, the junction kept 4 bases outside the gene matches. The CDR3 loop is CASSEVAGGHGYTF. The CDR3 DNA reads as TGTGCCAGCAGTGAAGTCGCAGGGGGCCATGGCTACACCTTC.

To note about this clonotype: This sequence may be a read error, since a much larger clone differs from it by one base. The chain carries TRBV14 and TRBJ2-7, with TRBD2 as a possible D gene (5 bases). The DNA matches TRBJ2-5 better at its end, which makes the J call doubtful. This CDR3 is 15 amino acids long. Germline V gives CDR1 SGHDN, CDR2 FVKESK. The CDR3 sequence: CASSQKPEGEKTQYF. The CDR3 coding sequence is TGTGCCAGCAGCCAAAAACCAGAGGGTGAAAAGACCCAGTACTTC.

Concerning this clonotype itself: One base away lies a much larger clone, so this may be a sequencing read error. The chain recombines TRBV6-5 with TRBJ2-1; the D gene is possibly TRBD1 (5 bases). Trimming cost V 2 bases and J 2 bases, with 10 bases left between them. Germline CDR1 and CDR2: MNHEY and SVGAGI. The CDR3 sequence is 15 residues long. This CDR3 reads CASSYPRGPYNEQFF. The CDR3 region has the DNA TGTGCCAGCAGTTACCCTAGGGGTCCCTACAATGAGCAGTTCTTC.

The chain has TRBV20-1 and TRBJ1-4; 7 nucleotides match TRBD1. The V gene end was trimmed by 3 bases and the J gene end by 10 bases; junction bases not matched to a gene: 8. From germline, CDR1 is DFQATT and CDR2 SNEGSKA (reference sequence). The CDR3 sequence is 13 residues long. The CDR3: CSASNRGFGKLFF. CDR3 DNA: TGCAGTGCTAGTAACAGGGGATTTGGAAAACTGTTTTTT.

Many counts were recorded for this clonotype. This may arise from a read error, as a much more abundant clone is one base away. This chain uses TRBV20-1 with TRBJ2-1; TRBD2 aligns across 8 bases. TRBJ2-7 matches the DNA end more closely, so the J call is doubtful. The CDR3 loop spans 16 amino acids. Germline V gene sequence: CDR1 DFQATT, CDR2 SNEGSKA (reference sequence). In DNA form, the CDR3 reads TGCAGTGCTAGAGATCTCACTAGCGGCACCTACAATGAGCAGTACTTC. Protein product: CSARDLTSGTYNEQYF.

The table lists this clonotype with many counts. The chain couples TRBV7-2 to TRBJ1-5; 10 bases line up with TRBD1. Germline-derived CDR1 and CDR2 are SGHTA and FQGNSA. This CDR3 is 16 amino acids long. Trimming removed 5 bases from V and 3 bases from J; junction bases left unmatched: 7. The CDR3 reads CASSRTGGTLNQPQHF. The CDR3 DNA reads as TGTGCCAGCAGCCGGACAGGGGGAACCCTCAATCAGCCCCAGCATTTT.

This clonotype has ten or more counts. The V and J genes are TRBV11-3 and TRBJ2-7, with D maybe TRBD1 (5 bases). This CDR3 spans 17 amino acids. Germline V gene sequence: CDR1 SGHNT, CDR2 YENEEA. Trimming stripped 4 bases from V and 3 bases from J, with 22 bases between. CDR3 sequence reads: CASSSLEPVDRGYEQYF. CDR3 nucleotides: TGTGCCAGCAGCTCCTTGGAGCCCGTGGATAGGGGCTACGAGCAGTACTTC.